Below, 11 T cell receptor beta chains from the same sample are listed, as sequenced in a study of T-cell memory formation after mild COVID-19. TCRdb used MiXCR to reprocess the 5' RACE reads, holding one entry per CDR3 protein. The sample lists some 310,000 distinct CDR3 sequences, approximately 22% occurring once. Sequencing used PBMCs or a T cell subset sorted from them (not recorded which). The receptors shown here come from a man in his late teens or twenties who had mild COVID-19 (a few samples of this study predate the infection). Cell type and time point are not known.

V gene TRBV18 combines with J gene TRBJ1-4, with 7 bases lining up with TRBD1. The germline V gene has CDR1 KGHSH and CDR2 LQKENI. The CDR3 contains 14 residues. V trimming: 3 bases; J trimming: 5 bases; junction bases outside the gene matches: 3. The CDR3 nucleotides are TGTGCCAGCTCACCCGGGACAGAAAATGAAAAACTGTTTTTT. This translates into CASSPGTENEKLFF.

V and J are TRBV7-9 and TRBJ2-3; a possible D gene is TRBD2 (7 bases). The ends were cut back, 3 bases at V and 4 bases at J, with 11 bases in the middle. This CDR3 has 14 amino acids. The V gene's germline CDR1 is SEHNR and CDR2 FQNEAQ (reference sequence). The CDR3 nucleotides are TGTGCCAGCAGCTTCGGCGGGGGCGCAGATACGCAGTATTTT. This gives the protein CASSFGGGADTQYF.

J is TRBJ1-1 and V is TRBV6-2 or TRBV6-3, with 9 positions matching TRBD1. The CDR3 spans 14 residues. With 4 bases clipped from V and 9 bases from J, the junction kept 9 bases outside the gene matches. CDR1 and CDR2 from the germline V gene are MNHEY and SVGEGT. In DNA form, the CDR3 reads TGTGCCAGCAGTTCATCAAGGACAGGGGATCAAGCTTTCTTT. This gives the protein CASSSSRTGDQAFF.

This clonotype was counted between two and nine times. The V gene is TRBV2, the J gene TRBJ1-1; D remains unclear. CDR1 and CDR2 from the germline V gene are SNHLY and FYNNEI. The CDR3 is made up of 13 amino acids. Trimming took off 7 bases at V and 1 base at J, with 10 bases between the two ends. The CDR3, as DNA: TGTGCCAGCACCCTGAGTGAGAACACTGAAGCTTTCTTT. Its protein product is CASTLSENTEAFF.

The V call is TRBV6-5, the J call TRBJ1-2; D is unclear. In germline, CDR1 is MNHEY, CDR2 SVGAGI. This CDR3 has 14 residues. V was pared by 0 bases and J by 6 bases, with 11 bases between. CDR3 bases: TGTGCCAGCAGTTACTCTCCAGGAGCTAATGGCTACACCTTC. It encodes CASSYSPGANGYTF.

This sequence joins TRBV21-1 and TRBJ2-7. TRBV21-1 is recorded as a pseudogene. The CDR3 loop spans 9 amino acids. The CDR3 here is CASKYEQYF. The CDR3 DNA reads TGTGCCAGCAAATACGAGCAGTACTTC.

The chain uses TRBV29-1 and TRBJ1-1, with D unclear. CDR1 and CDR2 (germline): SQVTM, ANQGSEA. The CDR3 spans 12 residues. V was pared by 1 base and J by 5 bases, with 8 bases between. The CDR3 DNA sequence: TGCAGCGTTGAAGCCCCCGGGACTGAAGCTTTCTTT. Protein product: CSVEAPGTEAFF.

This rearrangement joins TRBV2 to TRBJ1-6; 7 nucleotides line up with TRBD1. V lost 6 bases to trimming and J lost 0 bases; unmatched junction nucleotides: 5. The CDR3 spans 16 residues. Germline V gene lookup returns CDR1 SNHLY and CDR2 FYNNEI. The CDR3 region is CASSETGSSYNSPLHF. In DNA form, the CDR3 reads TGTGCCAGCAGCGAGACAGGGAGCTCCTATAATTCACCCCTCCACTTT.

V is TRBV7-3 and J is TRBJ2-1; D perhaps matches TRBD2 (6 bases). The CDR3 spans 12 residues. The germline V and J ends were trimmed by 5 bases and 10 bases, with 12 bases remaining between them. The germline CDR1 and CDR2 sequences are SGHTA and FQGTGA. CDR3: CASSAPRGEQFF. The DNA for the CDR3 is TGTGCCAGCAGCGCCCCCCGGGGGGAGCAGTTCTTC.

This clonotype has only a few counts. J is TRBJ2-5 and V is TRBV29-1; 9 bases match TRBD1. Germline V gives CDR1 SQVTM, CDR2 ANQGSEA. V was pared by 7 bases and J by 0 bases, with 12 bases of the junction left unmatched. The CDR3 is 16 amino acids. The DNA for the CDR3 is TGCAGCGCTACGGGTTCCGGGACAGGGTACCAAGAGACCCAGTACTTC. As protein: CSATGSGTGYQETQYF. Full variable domain (missing parts from reference TRBV29-1 and TRBJ2-5): SAVISQKPSRDICQRGTSLTIQCQVDSQVTMMFWYRQQPGQSLTLIATANQGSEATYESGFVIDKFPISRPNLTFSTLTVSNMSPEDSSIYLCSATGSGTGYQETQYFGPGTRLLVL.

This clonotype came up many times. V is TRBV7-9 and J is TRBJ1-1; 9 positions match TRBD1. V shed 4 bases and J 4 bases; nucleotides not matched to a gene: 7. Looked up from germline, CDR1 is SEHNR and CDR2 is FQNEAQ (reference sequence). This CDR3 has 15 amino acids. CDR3 sequence (DNA): TGTGCCAGCAGCTCATCCGGGACAGGGAGCACTGAAGCTTTCTTT. It yields the protein CASSSSGTGSTEAFF. Combining the CDR3 with reference TRBV7-9 and TRBJ1-1 gives the whole variable domain DTGVSQNPRHKITKRGQNVTFRCDPISEHNRLYWYRQTLGQGPEFLTYFQNEAQLEKSRLLSDRFSAERPKGSFSTLEIQRTEQGDSAMYLCASSSSGTGSTEAFFGQGTRLTVV.